The TCR beta chain described here comes from a study of human CD8 memory T cell subsets. Study observations and caveats: What was sequenced in this study was only the T cell receptor beta chains.

Libraries for TCR beta were constructed using UMI-labeled 5' RACE. One entry per CDR3 protein, without DNA, is what TCRdb gives after re-calling the 5' RACE reads. The sample has fewer than 15,000 distinct CDR3 sequences. Remarks on this clonotype: Its antigen is unknown.

The CDR3 is made up of 12 amino acids. Germline V lookup: CDR1 SQVTM, CDR2 ANQGSEA. V gene TRBV29-1 combines with J gene TRBJ1-1; the TRBD1 assignment by TCRdb is unverifiable without DNA. Sequenced: CD8+ T cells from PBMCs. This TCR derives from a human donor in good health. The CDR3 region is CSVEKGGTEAFF.